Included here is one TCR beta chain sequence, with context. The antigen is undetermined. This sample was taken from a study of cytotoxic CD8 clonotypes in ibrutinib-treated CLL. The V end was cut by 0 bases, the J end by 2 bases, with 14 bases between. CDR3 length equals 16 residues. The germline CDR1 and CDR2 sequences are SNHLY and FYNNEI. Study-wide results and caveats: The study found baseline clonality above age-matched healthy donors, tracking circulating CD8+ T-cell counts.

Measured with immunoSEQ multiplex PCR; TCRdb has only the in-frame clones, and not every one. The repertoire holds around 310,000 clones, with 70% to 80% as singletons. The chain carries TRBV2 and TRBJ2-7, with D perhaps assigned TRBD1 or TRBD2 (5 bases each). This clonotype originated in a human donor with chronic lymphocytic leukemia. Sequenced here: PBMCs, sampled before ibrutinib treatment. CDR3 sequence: CASSEALGTGTYEQYF. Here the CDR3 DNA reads TGTGCCAGCAGTGAAGCGCTTGGGACGGGGACCTACGAGCAGTACTTC.